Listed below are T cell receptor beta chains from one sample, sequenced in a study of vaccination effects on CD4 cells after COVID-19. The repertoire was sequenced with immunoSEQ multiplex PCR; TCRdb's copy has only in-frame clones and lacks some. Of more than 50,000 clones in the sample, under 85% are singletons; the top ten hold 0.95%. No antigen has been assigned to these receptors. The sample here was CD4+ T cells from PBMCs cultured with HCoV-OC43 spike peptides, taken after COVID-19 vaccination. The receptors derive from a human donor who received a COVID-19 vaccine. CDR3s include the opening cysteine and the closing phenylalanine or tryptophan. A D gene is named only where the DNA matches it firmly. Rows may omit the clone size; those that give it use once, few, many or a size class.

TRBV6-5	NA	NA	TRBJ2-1	CASSYTREYNEQFF	TGTGCCAGCAGTTACACGAGGGAATACAATGAGCAGTTCTTC
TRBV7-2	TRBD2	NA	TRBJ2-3	CASSLATPLAGGRTDTQYF	TGTGCCAGCAGCTTAGCCACTCCCCTAGCGGGGGGCCGCACAGATACGCAGTATTTT
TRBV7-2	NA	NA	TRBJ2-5	CASSLVRTQYF	TGTGCCAGCAGCCTAGTAAGGACCCAGTACTTC
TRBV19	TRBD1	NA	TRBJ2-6	CASRTTGDPSGANVLTF	TGTGCCAGTAGAACTACAGGGGACCCCTCTGGGGCCAACGTCCTGACTTTC
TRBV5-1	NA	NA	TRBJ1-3	CASSLAGVSGNTIYF	TGCGCCAGCAGCTTGGCGGGAGTCTCTGGAAACACCATATATTTT
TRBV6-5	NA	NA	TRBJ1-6	CASRKTDNGSPLHF	TGTGCCAGCAGAAAGACGGATAACGGGTCACCCCTCCACTTT
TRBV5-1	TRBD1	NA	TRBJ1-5	CASSGRTGGSQPQHF	TGCGCCAGCAGCGGGAGGACAGGGGGGAGTCAGCCCCAGCATTTT
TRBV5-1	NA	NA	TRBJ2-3	CASYEGVPSDTQYF	TGCGCCAGCTACGAGGGGGTGCCTTCAGATACGCAGTATTTT
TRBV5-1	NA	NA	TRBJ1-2	CASSLDRFYGYTF	TGCGCCAGCAGCTTGGACAGGTTCTATGGCTACACCTTC
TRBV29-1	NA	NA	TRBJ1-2	CSVDPGNYGYTF	TGCAGCGTTGATCCGGGAAACTATGGCTACACCTTC
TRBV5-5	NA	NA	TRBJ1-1	CASSLAQFEAFF	TGTGCCAGCAGCTTGGCGCAGTTTGAAGCTTTCTTT
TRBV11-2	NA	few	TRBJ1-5	CASSPGRSNQPQHF	TGTGCCAGCAGCCCGGGACGGAGCAATCAGCCCCAGCATTTT
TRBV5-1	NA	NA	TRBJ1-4	CASSLAIGGGEKLFF	TGCGCCAGCAGCTTGGCCATCGGGGGAGGAGAAAAACTGTTTTTT
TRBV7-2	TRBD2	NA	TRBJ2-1	CASSLAFRDRGGEQFF	TGTGCCAGCAGCTTAGCATTTAGGGATCGGGGGGGAGAGCAGTTCTTC
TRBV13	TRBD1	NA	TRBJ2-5	CASSLARDRKETQYF	TGTGCCAGCAGCTTAGCCCGGGACAGGAAAGAGACCCAGTACTTC
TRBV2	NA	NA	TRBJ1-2	CASSEALSGRGRHGYTF	TGTGCCAGCAGTGAAGCGCTTTCTGGACGAGGTCGACATGGCTACACCTTC
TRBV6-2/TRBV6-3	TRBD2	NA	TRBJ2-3	CASSPRTSGTDTQYF	TGTGCCAGCAGTCCACGGACTAGCGGCACAGATACGCAGTATTTT
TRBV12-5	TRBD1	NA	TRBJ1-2	CASGTGVGGYTF	TGTGCTAGTGGGACAGGGGTAGGCGGCTACACCTTC
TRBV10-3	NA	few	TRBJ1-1	CATKDNLNTEAFF	TGTGCCACCAAAGACAATCTGAACACTGAAGCTTTCTTT
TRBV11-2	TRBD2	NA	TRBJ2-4	CASSFGTSKNIQYF	TGTGCCAGCAGCTTCGGGACTAGTAAAAACATTCAGTACTTC
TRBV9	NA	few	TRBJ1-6	CASSVDSFPNSPLHF	TGTGCCAGCAGCGTAGACTCATTTCCTAATTCACCCCTCCACTTT
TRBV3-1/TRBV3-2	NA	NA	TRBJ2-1	CASSLVKDSKQFF	TGTGCCAGCAGCCTCGTCAAGGACAGTAAGCAGTTCTTC
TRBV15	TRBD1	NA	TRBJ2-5	CATSRAGQGARRYF	TGTGCCACCAGCAGAGCCGGCCAGGGGGCCCGGCGGTACTTC
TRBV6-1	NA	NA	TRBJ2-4	CASSEAPGRGGKNIQYF	TGTGCCAGCAGTGAAGCCCCGGGTCGCGGAGGGAAAAACATTCAGTACTTC
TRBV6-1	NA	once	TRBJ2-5	CASTGPGQETQYF	TGTGCCAGCACTGGACCCGGCCAAGAGACCCAGTACTTC
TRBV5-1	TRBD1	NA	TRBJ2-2	CASSPGTANTGELFF	TGCGCCAGCAGTCCCGGGACAGCGAACACCGGGGAGCTGTTTTTT
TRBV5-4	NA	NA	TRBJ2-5	CASSLSSGAQGETQYF	TGTGCCAGCAGCTTATCGTCGGGGGCTCAGGGAGAGACCCAGTACTTC
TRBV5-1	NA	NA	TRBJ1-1	CASSKGTPNTEAFF	TGCGCCAGCAGCAAAGGGACGCCGAACACTGAAGCTTTCTTT
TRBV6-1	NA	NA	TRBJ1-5	CASSQGNQPQHF	TGTGCCAGCAGCCAGGGAAATCAGCCCCAGCATTTT
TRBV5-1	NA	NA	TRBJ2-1	CASSPRVASYNEQFF	TGCGCCAGCAGCCCCCGGGTCGCCTCCTACAATGAGCAGTTCTTC
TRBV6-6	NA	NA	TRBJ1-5	CASSYSDYNQPQHF	TGTGCCAGCAGTTACTCGGACTACAATCAGCCCCAGCATTTT
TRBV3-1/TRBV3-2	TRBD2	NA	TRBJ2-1	CASSQQRGAYNEQFF	TGTGCCAGCAGCCAACAGCGGGGGGCATACAATGAGCAGTTCTTC
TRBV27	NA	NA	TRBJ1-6	CASIRTSTRVGNSPLHF	TGTGCCAGCATTCGAACGAGCACCCGAGTGGGGAATTCACCCCTCCACTTT
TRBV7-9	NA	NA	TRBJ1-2	CASSLAREDRDGYTF	TGTGCCAGCAGCTTAGCACGCGAGGATCGGGATGGCTACACCTTC
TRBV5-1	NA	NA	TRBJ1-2	CASSLGPDGYTF	TGCGCCAGCAGCTTGGGTCCCGATGGCTACACCTTC
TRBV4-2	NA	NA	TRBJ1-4	CASSQEGSSGGKLFF	TGTGCCAGCAGCCAAGAAGGTTCTAGTGGGGGAAAACTGTTTTTT
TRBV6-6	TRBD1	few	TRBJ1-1	CASSPTGTLNTEAFF	TGTGCCAGCAGCCCGACAGGGACTTTGAACACTGAAGCTTTCTTT
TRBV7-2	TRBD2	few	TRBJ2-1	CASSLYRGLAGLGEQFF	TGTGCCAGCAGCTTATATAGGGGACTAGCGGGCTTGGGTGAGCAGTTCTTC
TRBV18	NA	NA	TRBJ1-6	CASSPWGQNNSPLHF	TGTGCCAGCTCACCATGGGGCCAGAATAATTCACCCCTCCACTTT
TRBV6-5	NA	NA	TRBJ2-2	CASSPGQNTGELFF	TGTGCCAGCAGTCCCGGGCAGAACACCGGGGAGCTGTTTTTT